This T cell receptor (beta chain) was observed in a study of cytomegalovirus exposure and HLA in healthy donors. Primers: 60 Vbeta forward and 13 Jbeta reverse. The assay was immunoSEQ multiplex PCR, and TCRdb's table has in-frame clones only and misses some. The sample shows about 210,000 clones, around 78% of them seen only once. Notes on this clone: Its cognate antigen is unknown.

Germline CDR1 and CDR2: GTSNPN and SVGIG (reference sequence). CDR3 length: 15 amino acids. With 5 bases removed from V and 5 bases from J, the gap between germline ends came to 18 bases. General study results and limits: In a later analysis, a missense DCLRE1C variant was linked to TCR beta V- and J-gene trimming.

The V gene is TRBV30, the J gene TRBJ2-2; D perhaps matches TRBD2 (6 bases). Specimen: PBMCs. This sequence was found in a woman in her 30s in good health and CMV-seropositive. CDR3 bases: TGTGCCTGGTTTCTCGCGGGAATGGTAACCGGGGAGCTGTTTTTT. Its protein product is CAWFLAGMVTGELFF. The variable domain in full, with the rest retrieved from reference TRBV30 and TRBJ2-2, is SQTIHQWPATLVQPVGSPLSLECTVEGTSNPNLYWYRQAAGRGLQLLFYSVGIGQISSEVPQNLSASRPQDRQFILSSKKLLLSDSGFYLCAWFLAGMVTGELFFGEGSRLTVL.